These 25 T cell receptor beta chains originate from one sample sequenced in a study of T cells in Graves' hyperthyroidism and ophthalmopathy. The investigators amplified TCR beta CDR3 regions from RNA transcripts. Primed by the HTBI set, a first-round RT-PCR was run on the TCR CDR3. TCRdb independently ran MiXCR on the multiplex PCR reads; one entry per CDR3 protein. The table includes fewer than 850,000 distinct CDR3 sequences, 17% detected once. The sample taken for sequencing was blood. The origin of the receptors is a man aged 50 to 60 with Graves' hyperthyroidism.

The V call is TRBV19, the J call TRBJ2-1, with TRBD2 matching 11 bases. V shed 5 bases, J shed 2 bases, and the junction held 17 bases outside the gene matches. Germline lookup yields CDR1 LNHDA and CDR2 SQIVND (reference sequence). The CDR3 is made up of 20 amino acids. Here the CDR3 DNA reads TGTGCCAGTAGTGCGATTAGCGGGAGGGCCGCACTACCTCCCTACAATGAGCAGTTCTTC. Translating it yields CASSAISGRAALPPYNEQFF.

The chain uses TRBV25-1 and TRBJ2-5, with 7 positions matching TRBD2. The ends lost 1 base at V and 6 bases at J; junction bases unmatched: 5. Germline V lookup: CDR1 MGHDK, CDR2 SYGVNS. The CDR3 spans 14 residues. The CDR3 region has the DNA TGTGCCAGCAGTGAATTCGGGGGGATTAAGACCCAGTACTTC. This gives the protein CASSEFGGIKTQYF.

The chain recombines TRBV5-8 with TRBJ2-5; a possible D gene is TRBD2 (6 bases). This CDR3 comprises 15 residues. The germline V and J ends were trimmed by 5 bases and 2 bases, with 16 bases remaining between them. Germline CDR1 reads SGHTS; CDR2 reads YDEGEE. In nucleotides, the CDR3 is TGTGCCAGCAGGCTTGGCGGGGATGGACAAGAGACCCAGTACTTC. Protein sequence: CASRLGGDGQETQYF. The full variable domain, completed using reference TRBV5-8 and TRBJ2-5, is EAGVTQSPTHLIKTRGQQATLRCSPISGHTSVYWYQQALGLGLQFLLWYDEGEERNRGNFPPRFSGRQFPNYSSELNVNALELEDSALYLCASRLGGDGQETQYFGPGTRLLVL.

This clonotype occurred a few times. The chain is built from TRBV20-1 and TRBJ2-5; tentatively, D is TRBD2 (6 bases). Trimming removed 0 bases from V and 5 bases from J, with 19 bases in between. This CDR3 has 16 residues. CDR1 DFQATT and CDR2 SNEGSKA come from the germline V gene (reference sequence). CDR3 residues: CSARELGSGVGETQYF. CDR3 sequence (DNA): TGCAGTGCTAGAGAGTTGGGTAGCGGTGTGGGGGAGACCCAGTACTTC.

This clonotype was observed a few times. The chain uses TRBV6-1 and TRBJ2-3, with D tentatively TRBD1 (5 bases). V lost 6 bases and J lost 6, with 13 bases in between. This CDR3 has 13 amino acids. Per germline, CDR1 MNHNS and CDR2 SASEGT. CDR3: CASSQPPGDTQYF. CDR3 bases: TGTGCCAGCAGCCAACCGCCAGGGGATACGCAGTATTTT.

This clonotype was picked up many times. This chain joins TRBV11-2 and TRBJ1-2, with D perhaps matching TRBD1 (6 bases). The germline V gene has CDR1 SGHAT and CDR2 FQNNGV. Trimming shortened V by 5 bases and J by 6 bases, and 16 bases separated the two germline ends. The CDR3 is 14 amino acids. The CDR3 region has the DNA TGTGCCAGCAGCATACAGGGTTCCATCGATGGCTACACCTTC. It encodes CASSIQGSIDGYTF.

This clonotype was found many times. The chain joins TRBV11-2 to TRBJ1-5, with D unresolved. The CDR3 contains 16 residues. The germline gives CDR1 SGHAT, CDR2 FQNNGV. The V and J ends lost 1 base and 2 bases respectively, with 12 bases between them. The CDR3 DNA follows: TGTGCCAGCAGCTTAGGTGCAGACGGAGGCAATCAGCCCCAGCATTTT. Amino acids: CASSLGADGGNQPQHF.

The CDR3 bases are TGTGCCAGCAGCTTCCCGGACAGGGGGGGCACAGATACGCAGTATTTT. Protein sequence: CASSFPDRGGTDTQYF. V and J are TRBV7-6 and TRBJ2-3, with 10 positions matching TRBD1. The CDR3 is made up of 16 amino acids. V was pared by 3 bases and J by 1 base, with 4 bases of the junction left unmatched. Germline lookup yields CDR1 SGHVS and CDR2 FNYEAQ.

V and J are TRBV14 and TRBJ2-7; 8 bases map to TRBD2. The V and J ends lost 0 bases and 4 bases, in that order; junction bases with no gene match: 8. CDR3 length: 16 residues. From germline, CDR1 is SGHDN and CDR2 FVKESK. CDR3 protein: CASSQDNGLASYEQYF. As DNA, the CDR3 is TGTGCCAGCAGCCAAGATAACGGACTAGCAAGTTACGAGCAGTACTTC.

This clonotype was found many times. The V gene is TRBV29-1, the J gene TRBJ2-1; 10 bases are shared with TRBD2. The germline V gene has CDR1 SQVTM and CDR2 ANQGSEA. Unmatched junction bases numbered 6, after V lost 7 bases and J lost 6 bases. The CDR3 is 13 amino acids. CDR3 region: CSGGLAGVNEQFF. CDR3 DNA: TGCAGCGGGGGGCTAGCGGGAGTCAATGAGCAGTTCTTC.

About this clonotype: A much larger clone differs from this one at a single base, so this may be a read error. The genes are TRBV6-2 or TRBV6-3 and TRBJ1-1; 8 bases align to TRBD1. CDR1 and CDR2 from the germline V gene are MNHEY and SVGEGT. The CDR3 has 14 residues. V dropped 6 bases and J dropped 5; count of bases not matched to a gene: 8. CDR3 loop: CASRNTGGGTEAFF. Here the CDR3 DNA reads TGTGCCAGCAGGAATACAGGGGGGGGGACTGAAGCTTTCTTT.

This clonotype turned up a few times. The rearrangement links TRBV6-1 to TRBJ2-7; D is undetermined. The V gene lost 7 bases and the J gene lost 1 base, with 14 bases spanning the gap. CDR3 length: 14 amino acids. Germline CDR1 reads MNHNS; CDR2 reads SASEGT. CDR3 protein: CASTQQSDSYEQYF. The CDR3 DNA reads as TGTGCCAGCACCCAACAGAGTGATTCCTACGAGCAGTACTTC.

The sample holds a few counts of this clonotype. The chain employs TRBV5-6 and TRBJ2-7; 9 bases are a match to TRBD1. J was trimmed by 1 base and V by 5 bases; bases with no gene match: 10. Germline CDR1 is SGHDT and CDR2 is YYEEEE. The CDR3 covers 16 residues. CDR3 in amino acids: CASSYPVGQGSYEQYF. The DNA of the CDR3 is TGTGCCAGCAGTTACCCCGTTGGACAGGGGTCCTACGAGCAGTACTTC.

This clonotype was counted a few times. V gene TRBV6-1 combines with J gene TRBJ2-7; D unresolved. Between the trimmed V and J ends, which lost 5 bases and 2 bases, there was a span of 13 bases. The CDR3 is 14 amino acids. From germline, CDR1 is MNHNS and CDR2 SASEGT. The CDR3 spells CASSPLLSPYEQYF. In DNA form, the CDR3 reads TGTGCCAGCAGTCCCCTCCTATCTCCCTACGAGCAGTACTTC.

This chain links TRBV12-3 or TRBV12-4 with TRBJ2-7; 10 bases line up with TRBD1. There are 15 residues in the CDR3. The V gene end was trimmed by 1 base and the J gene end by 2 bases; junction bases not matched to a gene: 2. The CDR3 DNA follows: TGTGCCAGCAGTTTAGGGGGACAGGGGACCTACGAGCAGTACTTC. Its protein is CASSLGGQGTYEQYF.

The gene calls are TRBV2 and TRBJ2-1; D might be TRBD2 (5 bases). This CDR3 has 10 residues. V was clipped by 7 bases and J by 15 bases, with 13 bases between them. Germline V lookup: CDR1 SNHLY, CDR2 FYNNEI. The CDR3 DNA reads as TGTGCCAGCATTGAGAGGGTGGCGTTCTTC. It codes for CASIERVAFF.

The sample holds a few counts of this clonotype. V is TRBV3-1 and J is TRBJ2-1; 10 bases agree with TRBD2. CDR1 LGHDT and CDR2 YNNKEL come from the germline V gene (reference sequence). This CDR3 region has 16 residues. V was pared by 6 bases and J by 1 base, with 6 bases of the junction left unmatched. CDR3 in amino acids: CASSPTLAGSYNEQFF. The CDR3, as DNA: TGTGCCAGCAGTCCAACACTAGCGGGATCCTACAATGAGCAGTTCTTC.

The chain joins TRBV7-9 to TRBJ2-3; D assignment may be TRBD1 or TRBD2 (5 bases each). The CDR3 totals 15 residues. Between the trimmed V and J ends, which lost 6 bases and 4 bases, there was a span of 17 bases. CDR1 and CDR2 (germline): SEHNR, FQNEAQ (reference sequence). The CDR3: CASSPGTPRADTQYF. The CDR3 nucleotides read TGTGCCAGCAGTCCGGGGACGCCACGAGCAGATACGCAGTATTTT.

As for this clonotype: It may be a read error: a sequence one base away is much more abundant. This rearrangement joins TRBV12-3 or TRBV12-4 to TRBJ2-1, with D possibly being TRBD2 (6 bases). The CDR3 totals 15 residues. V gave up 6 bases and J gave up 4 bases, with 16 bases separating them. Written as DNA, the CDR3 is TGTGCCAGCAGACGCGGGGCTAGCGCATACAATGAGCAGTTCTTC. Residues: CASRRGASAYNEQFF.

This chain links TRBV19 with TRBJ2-3; no firm D call. Germline values: CDR1 LNHDA, CDR2 SQIVND (reference sequence). The germline V and J ends were trimmed by 6 bases and 0 bases, with 16 bases remaining between them. The CDR3 is 16 residues long. The CDR3 bases are TGTGCCAGTAGGCAGACTCTAGACTTTAGCACAGATACGCAGTATTTT. Its translation is CASRQTLDFSTDTQYF.

The table lists this clonotype with a few counts. V usage is TRBV6-5 and J usage is TRBJ2-2; D possibly corresponds to TRBD2 (6 bases). CDR1 and CDR2 from the germline V gene are MNHEY and SVGAGI. V was clipped by 0 bases and J by 4 bases, with 12 bases between them. CDR3 length: 16 amino acids. In DNA, the CDR3 is TGTGCCAGCAGTTACTCCATTACGGGACTCACCGGGGAGCTGTTTTTT. Residues: CASSYSITGLTGELFF.

The sample holds many counts of this clonotype. The rearrangement uses TRBV28 and TRBJ2-1; a possible D gene is TRBD2 (6 bases). Germline loops: CDR1 MDHEN, CDR2 SYDVKM. CDR3 length equals 17 residues. The V and J ends lost 3 bases and 7 bases respectively, with 22 bases between them. CDR3 amino acids: CASSLAGGIGFRNEQFF. In DNA form, the CDR3 reads TGTGCCAGCAGTTTGGCTGGCGGGATTGGATTTCGGAATGAGCAGTTCTTC.

This clonotype occurred a few times. The chain employs TRBV27 and TRBJ2-3, with TRBD2 identical over 11 bases. This CDR3 comprises 13 residues. Germline CDR1 MNHEY, CDR2 SMNVEV (reference sequence). The V segment lost 10 bases and the J segment 5 bases; nucleotides outside the gene matches: 5. CDR3 nucleotide sequence: TGTGCCACCCGACTAGCGGGGTTAGATACGCAGTATTTT. Protein sequence: CATRLAGLDTQYF.

This clonotype was detected a few times. The chain uses TRBV30 and TRBJ2-2; TRBD1 might be the D (6 bases). V was clipped by 2 bases and J by 8 bases, with 21 bases between them. The CDR3 covers 16 residues. Germline CDR1 is GTSNPN and CDR2 is SVGIG (reference sequence). The CDR3 nucleotides are TGTGCCTGGAGTCGACGAGCTGAGGGGGTTTTTGGGGAGCTGTTTTTT. It is translated as CAWSRRAEGVFGELFF.

This clonotype was observed many times. The rearrangement joins TRBV6-1 to TRBJ1-1; a possible D gene is TRBD1 (5 bases). The CDR3 has 14 amino acids. Germline CDR1 and CDR2: MNHNS and SASEGT. V was clipped by 6 bases and J by 1 base, with 12 bases between them. CDR3 in DNA: TGTGCCAGCAGAGCGGGACTTACGAACACTGAAGCTTTCTTT. It specifies CASRAGLTNTEAFF.